Sequencing of this T cell receptor (beta chain) was carried out in a study of Graves' ophthalmopathy and Graves' hyperthyroidism. Turning to the study itself: Hyperthyroidism counted as stable given no ophthalmopathy within 18 months of follow-up.

The authors amplified TCR beta CDR3 regions, and they did so from RNA transcripts for repertoire sequencing. HTBI primers primed a first-round RT-PCR, and a second-round multiplex PCR followed. TCRdb reprocessed the multiplex PCR reads via MiXCR and lists one record per CDR3 protein. The sample lists 580,000 or so distinct CDR3 sequences; about 40% were seen once. Hyperthyroidism patients, all newly diagnosed, had under 2 months' duration and ages of 18 to 65. Diagnosis used clinical symptoms, serum thyroxine, TRAb, thyroid ultrasound and orbital computed tomography. The V gene's germline CDR1 is LNHDA and CDR2 SQIVND (reference sequence). Trimming took 10 bases from V and 0 from J, leaving 12 bases between them. The CDR3 extends over 13 amino acids.

The sequence was obtained from an adult man with Graves' hyperthyroidism. The rearrangement joins TRBV19 to TRBJ1-2; D not certain. The sequencing input was peripheral blood or thyroid tissue (not recorded which). CDR3 in amino acids: CATKRDSNYGYTF. The CDR3 bases are TGTGCCACTAAGCGAGACTCTAACTATGGCTACACCTTC.